Below are 29 T cell receptor beta chains sequenced from a single sample in a study of cytomegalovirus exposure and HLA in healthy donors. PCR used 60 Vbeta primers and 13 Jbeta primers. This table comes from immunoSEQ multiplex PCR, and its TCRdb copy is limited to in-frame clones, with some not included. The sample has roughly 230,000 clones; 80% to 95% are singletons. The sequencing input was PBMCs. The receptors come from a girl aged 2-10 years in good health and CMV-seronegative.

This sequence joins TRBV9 and TRBJ2-5; 13 bases line up with TRBD2. The germline V gene encodes CDR1 SGDLS and CDR2 YYNGEE. The CDR3 covers 16 residues. The junction had 7 bases not matched to a gene; V was cut back by 3 bases and J by 5 bases. CDR3 sequence reads: CASSARLAGGGETQYF. As DNA, the CDR3 is TGTGCCAGCAGCGCGAGACTAGCGGGAGGTGGGGAGACCCAGTACTTC.

The rearrangement joins TRBV6-5 to TRBJ1-4, with 8 bases matching TRBD1. V was clipped by 6 bases and J by 5 bases; unmatched bases: 5. The CDR3 has 14 amino acids. Germline lookup yields CDR1 MNHEY and CDR2 SVGAGI. The CDR3 DNA is TGTGCCAGCAGACAGGACAGGGCGAATGAAAAACTGTTTTTT. Protein sequence: CASRQDRANEKLFF.

The gene calls are TRBV9 and TRBJ1-2; TRBD1 agrees at 7 bases. Germline V gene sequence: CDR1 SGDLS, CDR2 YYNGEE. After removal of 6 bases from V and 4 bases from J, the junction contained 3 bases not matched to a gene. The CDR3 is 12 residues long. The CDR3 region is CASNDRVYGYTF. CDR3 nucleotides: TGTGCCAGCAACGACAGGGTCTATGGCTACACCTTC.

This chain uses TRBV19 with TRBJ2-5; 9 bases line up with TRBD1. The CDR3 length is 14 residues. Trimming removed 4 bases from V and 2 bases from J; junction bases left unmatched: 2. Germline V gene lookup returns CDR1 LNHDA and CDR2 SQIVND (reference sequence). The CDR3 is CASSRQGGQETQYF. The DNA for the CDR3 is TGTGCCAGTAGTAGACAGGGGGGACAAGAGACCCAGTACTTC. Filled out from reference TRBV19 and TRBJ2-5, the complete variable domain reads DGGITQSPKYLFRKEGQNVTLSCEQNLNHDAMYWYRQDPGQGLRLIYYSQIVNDFQKGDIAEGYSVSREKKESFPLTVTSAQKNPTAFYLCASSRQGGQETQYFGPGTRLLVL.

V usage is TRBV18 and J usage is TRBJ2-1; 10 nucleotides agree with TRBD2. With V trimmed by 2 bases and J by 4 bases, 5 bases remained unmatched. Per germline, CDR1 KGHSH and CDR2 LQKENI. The CDR3 runs 16 residues. CDR3 DNA: TGTGCCAGCTCACCAGGGGGACTAGCGATTTACAATGAGCAGTTCTTC. Its translation is CASSPGGLAIYNEQFF.

The CDR3 region is CASSWDSRNTGELFF. CDR3 nucleotides: TGCGCCAGCAGCTGGGACAGCCGGAACACCGGGGAGCTGTTTTTT. The genes are TRBV5-1 and TRBJ2-2; 7 bases agree with TRBD1. The CDR3 loop spans 15 amino acids. From germline, CDR1 is SGHRS and CDR2 YFSETQ. With 3 bases clipped from V and 1 base from J, the junction kept 3 bases outside the gene matches. The full variable domain, with the rest looked up from reference TRBV5-1 and TRBJ2-2, is KAGVTQTPRYLIKTRGQQVTLSCSPISGHRSVSWYQQTPGQGLQFLFEYFSETQRNKGNFPGRFSGRQFSNSRSEMNVSTLELGDSALYLCASSWDSRNTGELFFGEGSRLTVL.

In regard to this clone: Distinct nucleotide sequences in the sample also encode this CDR3. The V call is TRBV30, the J call TRBJ1-5; TRBD1 matches 9 bases. There are 18 residues in the CDR3. Per germline, CDR1 GTSNPN and CDR2 SVGIG (reference sequence). The V gene end was trimmed by 0 bases and the J gene end by 2 bases; junction bases not matched to a gene: 11. CDR3 residues: CAWSVQRTGVRGNQPQHF. CDR3 nucleotide sequence: TGTGCCTGGAGTGTACAGAGGACAGGGGTTCGAGGCAATCAGCCCCAGCATTTT.

The rearrangement uses TRBV9 and TRBJ1-4; 10 positions agree with TRBD1. The J segment lost 6 bases and the V segment lost 4 bases, leaving 6 bases of the junction unmatched. The CDR3 sequence is 15 residues long. Looked up from germline, CDR1 is SGDLS and CDR2 is YYNGEE. Here the CDR3 DNA reads TGTGCCAGCAGCACAAGGACAGGGGGGGATGAAAAACTGTTTTTT. Translating it yields CASSTRTGGDEKLFF.

The J gene is TRBJ1-4, the V gene TRBV7-9; 7 nucleotides agree with TRBD1. The J segment lost 6 bases and the V segment lost 5 bases, leaving 3 bases of the junction unmatched. Germline V gene data show CDR1 as SEHNR and CDR2 as FQNEAQ (reference sequence). The CDR3 length is 13 residues. CDR3 in amino acids: CASSTGTDEKLFF. The CDR3 region has the DNA TGTGCCAGCAGCACGGGGACAGATGAAAAACTGTTTTTT.

The gene calls are TRBV5-6 and TRBJ2-5, with D possibly TRBD2 on 5 matching bases. This CDR3 has 13 amino acids. Trimming removed 0 bases from V and 9 bases from J, with 12 bases in between. CDR1 and CDR2 (germline): SGHDT, YYEEEE. CDR3: CASSLGSSGAQYF. CDR3 nucleotides: TGTGCCAGCAGCTTGGGGTCATCCGGGGCCCAGTACTTC. Complete variable domain (other parts from reference TRBV5-6 and TRBJ2-5): DAGVTQSPTHLIKTRGQQVTLRCSPKSGHDTVSWYQQALGQGPQFIFQYYEEEERQRGNFPDRFSGHQFPNYSSELNVNALLLGDSALYLCASSLGSSGAQYFGPGTRLLVL.

The chain links TRBV9 to TRBJ2-3; D unclear. The CDR3 extends over 16 amino acids. Per germline, CDR1 SGDLS and CDR2 YYNGEE. Between the trimmed V and J ends, which lost 2 bases and 2 bases, there was a span of 15 bases. DNA for the CDR3: TGTGCCAGCAGCGTGGAAGGCGGAACTTACACAGATACGCAGTATTTT. It is translated as CASSVEGGTYTDTQYF.

In nucleotides, the CDR3 is TGTGCCAGCAGTGAATATTTGTCGGAGAGGGCTGGACTATATGGCTACACCTTC. The encoded protein is CASSEYLSERAGLYGYTF. V is TRBV25-1 and J is TRBJ1-2; unclear D gene. CDR1 and CDR2 from the germline V gene are MGHDK and SYGVNS. This CDR3 region has 18 residues. V lost 0 bases and J 5 bases, leaving 22 bases between the germline ends.

The count of this clone is one. The chain employs TRBV2 and TRBJ1-5; TRBD1 matches 7 bases. In germline, CDR1 is SNHLY, CDR2 FYNNEI. This CDR3 comprises 14 residues. The junction had 5 bases not matched to a gene; V was cut back by 6 bases and J by 3 bases. Here the CDR3 DNA reads TGTGCCAGCAGACCCGACAGGGACAATCAGCCCCAGCATTTT. It codes for CASRPDRDNQPQHF. The variable domain in full, with the rest retrieved from reference TRBV2 and TRBJ1-5, is EPEVTQTPSHQVTQMGQEVILRCVPISNHLYFYWYRQILGQKVEFLVSFYNNEISEKSEIFDDQFSVERPDGSNFTLKIRSTKLEDSAMYFCASRPDRDNQPQHFGDGTRLSIL.

The chain employs TRBV19 and TRBJ1-1; 11 bases match TRBD1. Germline loops: CDR1 LNHDA, CDR2 SQIVND (reference sequence). CDR3 size: 16 residues. After removal of 0 bases from V and 4 bases from J, the junction contained 4 bases not matched to a gene. In DNA form, the CDR3 reads TGTGCCAGTAGTATAGAGGGCGGGACAGGGGGCACTGAAGCTTTCTTT. Protein product: CASSIEGGTGGTEAFF. Drawing the rest from reference TRBV19 and TRBJ1-1, the complete variable domain is DGGITQSPKYLFRKEGQNVTLSCEQNLNHDAMYWYRQDPGQGLRLIYYSQIVNDFQKGDIAEGYSVSREKKESFPLTVTSAQKNPTAFYLCASSIEGGTGGTEAFFGQGTRLTVV.

V and J are TRBV27 and TRBJ2-4, with a possible D match to TRBD1 (5 bases). V was pared by 4 bases and J by 4 bases, with 8 bases between. The CDR3 covers 13 residues. Germline V gene sequence: CDR1 MNHEY, CDR2 SMNVEV (reference sequence). In nucleotides, the CDR3 is TGTGCCAGCAGTTATCAGGGAAAAAACATTCAGTACTTC. Amino acid sequence: CASSYQGKNIQYF.

The V gene is TRBV6-4, the J gene TRBJ1-3, with 7 bases matching TRBD1. The CDR3 totals 14 residues. The V segment lost 4 bases and the J segment 2 bases; nucleotides outside the gene matches: 2. Per germline, CDR1 MRHNA and CDR2 SNTAGT. Here the CDR3 reads CASSATGTGNTIYF. The CDR3 DNA sequence: TGTGCCAGCAGTGCGACAGGGACTGGAAACACCATATATTTT.

The CDR3 here is CASSLEAGVFSEAFF. CDR3 bases: TGTGCCAGCAGCTTAGAGGCAGGGGTTTTCTCTGAAGCTTTCTTT. V and J are TRBV7-9 and TRBJ1-1; D may be TRBD1 (6 bases). V was pared by 1 base and J by 6 bases, with 15 bases between. The germline CDR1 and CDR2 sequences are SEHNR and FQNEAQ (reference sequence). There are 15 residues in the CDR3.

A single count supports this clone. The chain links TRBV5-5 to TRBJ1-5; 7 positions match TRBD1. CDR1 is SGHKS and CDR2 is YYEKEE in the germline V gene (reference sequence). The junction had 7 bases not matched to a gene; V was cut back by 2 bases and J by 5 bases. The CDR3 is 15 amino acids. DNA for the CDR3: TGTGCCAGCAGCTTTGATGTAGGGGGCCATCAGCCCCAGCATTTT. It is translated as CASSFDVGGHQPQHF.

This rearrangement joins TRBV25-1 to TRBJ2-7, with TRBD1 matching 7 bases. The CDR3 totals 13 residues. Germline trimming cut 7 bases from V and 6 bases from J; bases unmatched to any gene: 9. CDR1 MGHDK and CDR2 SYGVNS come from the germline V gene. CDR3 bases: TGTGCCAGCACGGAGACAGGGAACGCCGAGCAGTACTTC. Protein: CASTETGNAEQYF.

The chain carries TRBV4-2 and TRBJ2-7; TRBD2 aligns across 9 bases. This CDR3 contains 15 residues. Germline values: CDR1 LGHNA, CDR2 YNFKEQ. After removal of 0 bases from V and 9 bases from J, the junction contained 9 bases not matched to a gene. CDR3 sequence (DNA): TGTGCCAGCAGCCAAGAAGGCGGGGGGGTGGATTGGCAGTACTTC. Protein sequence: CASSQEGGGVDWQYF.

The chain links TRBV27 to TRBJ2-3, with TRBD1 as a possible D gene (5 bases). CDR3 length equals 14 residues. Trimming removed 5 bases at V and 4 bases at J, with 13 bases between. CDR1 is MNHEY and CDR2 is SMNVEV in the germline V gene (reference sequence). CDR3: CASSTTGSPDTQYF. DNA of the CDR3: TGTGCCAGCAGTACTACAGGTAGCCCAGATACGCAGTATTTT.

This clone was detected once. CDR3 region: CASSEGSSLLYETQYF. The CDR3 bases are TGTGCCAGCAGTGAAGGTTCTTCCCTATTGTACGAGACCCAGTACTTC. This sequence joins TRBV6-1 and TRBJ2-5, with D unclear. Germline V gene sequence: CDR1 MNHNS, CDR2 SASEGT. The CDR3 sequence is 16 residues long. V was cut by 1 base and J by 5 bases, with 17 bases left in between.

This rearrangement joins TRBV10-2 to TRBJ2-1; tentative D call: TRBD2 (5 bases). Germline loops: CDR1 WSHSY, CDR2 SAAADI. The CDR3 runs to 14 residues. The ends were cut back, 8 bases at V and 0 bases at J, with 11 bases in the middle. CDR3 nucleotide sequence: TGCGCCAGCCAAGCGGCAAGCTCCTACAATGAGCAGTTCTTC. This sequence encodes CASQAASSYNEQFF.

The J gene is TRBJ2-1, the V gene TRBV27; 9 nucleotides match TRBD2. V was pared by 2 bases and J by 13 bases, with 6 bases of the junction left unmatched. CDR1 is MNHEY, CDR2 SMNVEV, per germline (reference sequence). The CDR3 runs to 13 residues. CDR3: CASSLAGGAFQFF. The CDR3 DNA follows: TGTGCCAGCAGTTTAGCGGGAGGGGCCTTCCAGTTCTTC.

This clone was seen a single time. J is TRBJ2-7 and V is TRBV30; no clear D. Looked up from germline, CDR1 is GTSNPN and CDR2 is SVGIG (reference sequence). The CDR3 has 12 amino acids. Trimming cost V 3 bases and J 4 bases, with 10 bases left between them. The CDR3 spells CAWRVRVYEQYF. For the CDR3, the DNA is TGTGCCTGGAGAGTCCGGGTTTACGAGCAGTACTTC.

In regard to this clone: This sample also contains other DNA sequences that code for the same CDR3. The chain has TRBV18 and TRBJ1-2; the D gene is possibly TRBD1 (5 bases). The CDR3 covers 13 residues. Trimming pared 2 bases from V and 2 bases from J, leaving 6 bases between. Germline V CDR1 and CDR2: KGHSH, LQKENI. CDR3 sequence (DNA): TGTGCCAGCTCACCAGGGGGGAACTATGGCTACACCTTC. Residues: CASSPGGNYGYTF.

As to this clone: Distinct nucleotide sequences in the sample also encode this CDR3. This rearrangement joins TRBV11-2 to TRBJ2-1; the match to TRBD2 covers 9 bases. CDR1 and CDR2 (germline): SGHAT, FQNNGV. The CDR3 has 15 residues. V dropped 5 bases and J dropped 5; count of bases not matched to a gene: 7. The CDR3 coding sequence is TGTGCCAGCAGCCCCCGACTAGCGGTTAACAATGAGCAGTTCTTC. It yields the protein CASSPRLAVNNEQFF.

This chain connects TRBV25-1 to TRBJ2-5; 12 positions agree with TRBD2. The assigned J gene may be wrong: the sequence end matches TRBJ2-7 better. The CDR3 has 17 residues. The germline CDR1 and CDR2 sequences are MGHDK and SYGVNS. CDR3 in amino acids: CASSPHSSGRASYEQYF. The DNA of the CDR3 is TGTGCCAGCAGTCCCCATTCTAGCGGGAGGGCCTCCTACGAGCAGTACTTC.

V usage is TRBV7-7 and J usage is TRBJ2-7, with 7 bases lining up with TRBD1. CDR1 is SSHAT, CDR2 FNYEAQ, per germline (reference sequence). Trimming removed 1 base from V and 3 bases from J; junction bases left unmatched: 6. The CDR3 runs 15 residues. The CDR3 region has the DNA TGTGCCAGCAGCTTAGGGACAGGCCCTCTCTACGAGCAGTACTTC. Its translation: CASSLGTGPLYEQYF.